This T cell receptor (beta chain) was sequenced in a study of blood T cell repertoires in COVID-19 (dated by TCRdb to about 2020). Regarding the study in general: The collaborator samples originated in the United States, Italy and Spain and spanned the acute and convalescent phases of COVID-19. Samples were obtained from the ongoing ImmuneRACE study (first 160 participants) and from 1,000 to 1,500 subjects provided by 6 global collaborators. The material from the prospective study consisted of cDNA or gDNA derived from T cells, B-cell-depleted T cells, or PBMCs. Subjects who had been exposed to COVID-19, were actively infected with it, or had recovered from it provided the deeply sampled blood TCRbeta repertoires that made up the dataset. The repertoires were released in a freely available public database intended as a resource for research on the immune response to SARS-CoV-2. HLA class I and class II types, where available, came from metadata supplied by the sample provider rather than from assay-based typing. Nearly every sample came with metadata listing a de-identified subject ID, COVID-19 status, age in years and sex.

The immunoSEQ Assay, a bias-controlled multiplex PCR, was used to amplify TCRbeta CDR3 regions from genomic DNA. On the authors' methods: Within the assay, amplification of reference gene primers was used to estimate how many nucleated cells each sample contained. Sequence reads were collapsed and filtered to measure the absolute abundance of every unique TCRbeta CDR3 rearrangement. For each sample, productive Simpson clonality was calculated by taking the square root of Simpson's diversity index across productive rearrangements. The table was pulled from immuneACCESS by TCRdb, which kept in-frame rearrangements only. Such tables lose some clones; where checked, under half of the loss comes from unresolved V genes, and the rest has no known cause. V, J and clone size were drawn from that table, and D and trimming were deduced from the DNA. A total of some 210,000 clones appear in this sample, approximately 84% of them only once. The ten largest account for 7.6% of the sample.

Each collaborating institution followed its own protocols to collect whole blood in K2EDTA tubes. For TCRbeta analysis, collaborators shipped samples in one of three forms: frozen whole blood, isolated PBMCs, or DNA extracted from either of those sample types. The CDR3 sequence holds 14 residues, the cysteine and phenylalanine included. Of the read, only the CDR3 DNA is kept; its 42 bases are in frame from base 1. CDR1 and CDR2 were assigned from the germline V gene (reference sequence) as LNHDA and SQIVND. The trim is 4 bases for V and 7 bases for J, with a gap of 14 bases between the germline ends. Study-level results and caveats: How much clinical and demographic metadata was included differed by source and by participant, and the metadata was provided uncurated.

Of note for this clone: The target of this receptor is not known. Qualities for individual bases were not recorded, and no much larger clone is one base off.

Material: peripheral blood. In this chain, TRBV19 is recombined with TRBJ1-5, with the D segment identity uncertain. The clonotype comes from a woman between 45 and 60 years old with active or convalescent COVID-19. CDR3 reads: CASSNGPPGQPQHF. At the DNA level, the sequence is TGTGCCAGTAGTAACGGGCCTCCGGGACAGCCCCAGCATTTT.